These 23 T cell receptor beta chains were sequenced from one sample in a study of blood T cells in healthy people across ages. Through a sample-barcoded 5' primer and a J-beta primer mix, a second PCR was run for roughly 7 to 11 cycles. TCRdb analysed the 5' RACE reads with MiXCR anew, one entry per CDR3 protein. The sample yields about 1.8 million distinct CDR3 sequences, approximately 50% seen once. Sequenced material: blood. The receptors originated from a woman aged 40 to 55 in good health.

The V and J genes are TRBV3-1 and TRBJ2-1; 11 bases fit TRBD1. Germline lookup yields CDR1 LGHDT and CDR2 YNNKEL (reference sequence). Trimming cost V 1 base and J 10 bases; bases outside gene matches: 6. This CDR3 region has 15 residues. CDR3 in DNA: TGTGCCAGCAGCCAAGCCGGGACAGGGGGGCGGGAGCAGTTCTTC. Translation gives CASSQAGTGGREQFF.

The gene calls are TRBV19 and TRBJ2-1; weak D call: TRBD1 (6 bases). CDR1 LNHDA and CDR2 SQIVND come from the germline V gene (reference sequence). Trimming took off 6 bases at V and 13 bases at J, with 19 bases between the two ends. This CDR3 comprises 13 residues. CDR3 protein: CASSRGTQETQFF. In nucleotides, the CDR3 is TGTGCCAGTAGCAGGGGCACGCAAGAGACCCAGTTCTTC.

This clonotype has only a few counts. V is TRBV7-6 and J is TRBJ2-5; D gene uncertain. The length of the CDR3 is 15 residues. Trimming took 5 bases from V and 5 from J, leaving 18 bases between them. Per germline, CDR1 SGHVS and CDR2 FNYEAQ. Written as DNA, the CDR3 is TGTGCCAGCAGCAACCCAGGTTATGGGTGGGAGACCCAGTACTTC. Its protein is CASSNPGYGWETQYF.

This clonotype was found many times. The chain employs TRBV4-3 and TRBJ2-5, with D unresolved. The CDR3 runs to 13 residues. Trimming left V 1 base short and J 5 bases short, with 8 bases between. Germline-derived CDR1 and CDR2 are LGHNA and YSLEER. The CDR3 sequence is CASSQVIGETQYF. CDR3 coding DNA: TGCGCCAGCAGCCAAGTTATTGGGGAGACCCAGTACTTC.

This clonotype was seen more than once but under ten times. The V call is TRBV29-1, the J call TRBJ2-3; D is unresolved. Looked up from germline, CDR1 is SQVTM and CDR2 is ANQGSEA. The CDR3 extends over 13 amino acids. Trimming pared 4 bases from V and 4 bases from J, leaving 12 bases between. The CDR3 spells CSVAVVVSDTQYF. The CDR3 DNA is TGCAGCGTTGCTGTGGTAGTCTCAGATACGCAGTATTTT.

A few counts support this clonotype. The J gene is TRBJ2-3, the V gene TRBV7-9, with D tentatively TRBD2 (5 bases). Trimming took 2 bases from V and 3 from J, leaving 12 bases between them. This CDR3 comprises 15 residues. CDR1 and CDR2 from the germline V gene are SEHNR and FQNEAQ (reference sequence). The CDR3 sequence: CASSLLGRETDTQYF. Written as DNA, the CDR3 is TGTGCCAGCAGCTTACTCGGTCGGGAAACAGATACGCAGTATTTT.

V is TRBV12-3 or TRBV12-4 and J is TRBJ1-6, with a possible D match to TRBD1 (6 bases). The CDR3 runs to 14 residues. V lost 6 bases and J 8 bases, leaving 14 bases between the germline ends. The CDR3 here is CASSSRGDDSPLHF. The CDR3 DNA reads TGTGCCAGCAGCTCCAGGGGAGATGATTCACCCCTCCACTTT.

The V gene is TRBV13, the J gene TRBJ2-6, with TRBD2 matching over 14 bases. The V gene's germline CDR1 is PRHDT and CDR2 FYEKMQ (reference sequence). The CDR3 runs to 18 residues. V gave up 5 bases and J gave up 4 bases; unmatched junction bases: 7. CDR3 region: CASSPGTSGGNGANVLTF. The CDR3 DNA follows: TGTGCCAGCAGCCCTGGGACTAGCGGGGGTAACGGGGCCAACGTCCTGACTTTC.

The V and J genes are TRBV12-3 or TRBV12-4 and TRBJ2-1; TRBD1 agrees at 8 bases. The V and J ends lost 9 bases and 3 bases, in that order; junction bases with no gene match: 7. This CDR3 has 14 residues. The CDR3 loop reads CASFIRGLYNEQFF. The CDR3, as DNA: TGTGCCAGTTTTATCAGGGGGCTCTACAATGAGCAGTTCTTC.

The V and J genes are TRBV9 and TRBJ2-7; D might be TRBD1 or TRBD2, each matching 5 bases. With the DNA end fitting TRBJ2-5 better, the J assignment may be wrong. Germline-derived CDR1 and CDR2 are SGDLS and YYNGEE. The CDR3 has 14 residues. The CDR3 spells CASSAQGWGETQYF. CDR3 nucleotide sequence: TGTGCCAGCAGCGCCCAGGGTTGGGGGGAGACCCAGTACTTC.

V and J are TRBV6-6 and TRBJ2-3, with TRBD1 matching 8 bases. CDR3 length: 16 amino acids. V was pared by 6 bases and J by 3 bases, with 11 bases of the junction left unmatched. CDR1 is MNHNY, CDR2 SVGAGI, per germline (reference sequence). The CDR3 spells CASRPLGQDTTDTQYF. DNA of the CDR3: TGTGCCAGCAGGCCACTGGGACAGGATACTACAGATACGCAGTATTTT.

The chain couples TRBV15 to TRBJ2-6, with D possibly matching TRBD1 (6 bases). V lost 5 bases, J lost 1 base, and 15 bases lay in between. Germline V CDR1 and CDR2: LNHNV, YYDKDF (reference sequence). The CDR3 is made up of 17 amino acids. The CDR3 DNA sequence: TGTGCCACCAGCCGCTATAAACAGGGTTCTGGGGCCAACGTCCTGACTTTC. It yields the protein CATSRYKQGSGANVLTF.

The chain carries TRBV19 and TRBJ1-2, with D unclear. Trimming pared 7 bases from V and 4 bases from J, leaving 13 bases between. Germline values: CDR1 LNHDA, CDR2 SQIVND (reference sequence). This CDR3 has 13 residues. CDR3 DNA: TGTGCCAGTACCCAATCGGGGTTCTATGGCTACACCTTC. Its translation is CASTQSGFYGYTF.

This clonotype came up a few times. J is TRBJ2-1 and V is TRBV2; no firm D call. V lost 1 base and J lost 1, with 11 bases in between. In germline, CDR1 is SNHLY, CDR2 FYNNEI. CDR3 length equals 16 residues. The CDR3 is CASSEGGIRSYNEQFF. CDR3 coding DNA: TGTGCCAGCAGTGAAGGCGGTATCCGATCCTACAATGAGCAGTTCTTC.

The chain links TRBV7-2 to TRBJ2-5; D possibly corresponds to TRBD2 (6 bases). This CDR3 spans 16 amino acids. With 5 bases removed from V and 4 bases from J, the gap between germline ends came to 20 bases. Germline CDR1 reads SGHTA; CDR2 reads FQGNSA. The CDR3 loop reads CASSPRGGRVRETQYF. In nucleotides, the CDR3 is TGTGCCAGCAGCCCGAGGGGAGGCCGAGTACGAGAGACCCAGTACTTC.

The gene calls are TRBV7-2 and TRBJ2-7; weak D call: TRBD1 (6 bases). The germline V and J ends were trimmed by 5 bases and 2 bases, with 13 bases remaining between them. The CDR3 contains 14 residues. Germline V lookup: CDR1 SGHTA, CDR2 FQGNSA. In DNA, the CDR3 is TGTGCCAGCAGCGTGACAGGAGGACCCTACGAGCAGTACTTC. Protein sequence: CASSVTGGPYEQYF.

The sample holds a few counts of this clonotype. The CDR3 DNA sequence: TGTGCCAGCAGGCTTTCCGGGACAGGGGGTTCCGGGGCCAACGTCCTGACTTTC. This gives the protein CASRLSGTGGSGANVLTF. J is TRBJ2-6 and V is TRBV12-3 or TRBV12-4; the match to TRBD1 covers 11 bases. The J segment lost 4 bases and the V segment lost 6 bases, leaving 11 bases of the junction unmatched. This CDR3 region has 18 residues.

The chain is built from TRBV11-2 and TRBJ2-4; 8 bases are shared with TRBD1. The DNA end is more similar to TRBJ2-7, so the J call may be wrong. CDR1 SGHAT and CDR2 FQNNGV come from the germline V gene. The CDR3 covers 15 residues. The CDR3 DNA is TGTGCCAGCAGCTTTGGGACAGGCAAACCCTACGAGCAGTACTTC. Residues: CASSFGTGKPYEQYF.

This sequence joins TRBV20-1 and TRBJ2-5; TRBD2 aligns across 7 bases. Trimming took 3 bases from V and 11 from J; bases not matched to a gene: 18. There are 15 residues in the CDR3. The germline V gene has CDR1 DFQATT and CDR2 SNEGSKA (reference sequence). CDR3 in DNA: TGCAGTGCTAGGTCTGAGCGGGGCTTAAGAGATGAGCAGTACTTC. It encodes CSARSERGLRDEQYF.

This clonotype was recorded at least ten times. The chain uses TRBV4-1 and TRBJ2-7; D may be TRBD1 (6 bases). The V end lost 4 bases, the J end lost 1 base, and 14 bases lay between the germline ends. Germline V gene data show CDR1 as MGHRA and CDR2 as YSYEKL. The CDR3 is 15 amino acids. This CDR3 reads CASSLNGQRSYEQYF. The CDR3 DNA reads as TGCGCCAGCAGCCTAAACGGACAGAGATCCTACGAGCAGTACTTC.

The rearrangement links TRBV9 to TRBJ2-1, with TRBD2 identical over 7 bases. Germline V gives CDR1 SGDLS, CDR2 YYNGEE. V lost 0 bases, J lost 6 bases, and 6 bases stayed unmatched. CDR3 length: 15 amino acids. CDR3 nucleotide sequence: TGTGCCAGCAGCGTAGCTCCGCCGGGAGGCAATGAGCAGTTCTTC. Protein: CASSVAPPGGNEQFF.

This clonotype was detected only a few times. The rearrangement joins TRBV29-1 to TRBJ2-4; TRBD2 agrees at 7 bases. CDR1 is SQVTM, CDR2 ANQGSEA, per germline. This CDR3 is built from 16 residues. V lost 3 bases and J lost 2; bases outside the gene matches: 10. Written as DNA, the CDR3 is TGCAGCGTTGAGGTTAGGGGAGGGAGAACCAAAAACATTCAGTACTTC. Protein: CSVEVRGGRTKNIQYF.

The table lists this clonotype with a few counts. One end of the junction varies from germline; a read error may be responsible. The chain couples TRBV5-1 to TRBJ2-7, with D tentatively TRBD2 (5 bases). The CDR3 consists of 14 residues. In germline, CDR1 is SGHRS, CDR2 YFSETQ. The CDR3 bases are TGTGCCAGCAGCGGCCGGACGGGCACCTACGAGCAGTACTTC. Translated: CASSGRTGTYEQYF.